This T cell receptor (beta chain) was obtained from a study of shared clonotypes between healthy human individuals. The CDR3 totals 14 residues. The germline CDR1 and CDR2 sequences are MDHEN and SYDVKM. Losses at the gene ends were 2 bases for V and 4 bases for J; bases not matched to a gene: 3. Clones were sequenced by immunoSEQ multiplex PCR, and TCRdb holds only the in-frame ones, with some missing. The sample contains some 500,000 clones, about 96% of which appear only once. The TCR was taken from a young woman in good health. The genes are TRBV28 and TRBJ2-7; TRBD1 matches at 9 bases. The sample consisted of naive CD4+ T cells sorted from blood. Subset here: CD45RA+ positively selected. CDR3: CASSLAQGAYEQYF. The DNA for the CDR3 is TGTGCCAGCAGTTTAGCACAGGGGGCGTACGAGCAGTACTTC. The whole variable domain, remainder taken from reference TRBV28 and TRBJ2-7, is DVKVTQSSRYLVKRTGEKVFLECVQDMDHENMFWYRQDPGLGLRLIYFSYDVKMKEKGDIPEGYSVSREKKERFSLILESASTNQTSMYLCASSLAQGAYEQYFGPGTRLTVT.